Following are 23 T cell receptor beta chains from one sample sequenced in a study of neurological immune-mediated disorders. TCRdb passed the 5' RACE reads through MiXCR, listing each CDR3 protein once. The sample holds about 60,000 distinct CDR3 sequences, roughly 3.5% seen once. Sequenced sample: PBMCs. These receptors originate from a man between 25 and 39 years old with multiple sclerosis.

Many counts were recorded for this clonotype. For the CDR3, the DNA is TGTGCCAGCAGCCAAGGGACTAGCGGCAGAAGCGAGCAGTACTTC. It translates to CASSQGTSGRSEQYF. V gene TRBV28 combines with J gene TRBJ2-7; 11 bases match TRBD2. V lost 6 bases and J lost 6; bases outside the gene matches: 10. Germline-derived CDR1 and CDR2 are MDHEN and SYDVKM. CDR3 length: 15 amino acids. The full variable domain, completed using reference TRBV28 and TRBJ2-7, is DVKVTQSSRYLVKRTGEKVFLECVQDMDHENMFWYRQDPGLGLRLIYFSYDVKMKEKGDIPEGYSVSREKKERFSLILESASTNQTSMYLCASSQGTSGRSEQYFGPGTRLTVT.

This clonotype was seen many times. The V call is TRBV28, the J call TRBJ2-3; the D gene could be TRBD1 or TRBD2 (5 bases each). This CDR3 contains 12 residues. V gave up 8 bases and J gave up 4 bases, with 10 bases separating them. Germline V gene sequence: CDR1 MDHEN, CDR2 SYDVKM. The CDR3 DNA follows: TGTGCCAGCGGCGAGGGGCCAGATACGCAGTATTTT. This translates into CASGEGPDTQYF.

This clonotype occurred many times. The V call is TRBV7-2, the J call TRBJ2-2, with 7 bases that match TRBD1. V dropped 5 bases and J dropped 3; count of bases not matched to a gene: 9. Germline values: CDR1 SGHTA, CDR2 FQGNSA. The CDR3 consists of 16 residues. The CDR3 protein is CASSRTRQGDTGELFF. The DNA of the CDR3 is TGTGCCAGCAGCCGGACTCGACAGGGAGACACCGGGGAGCTGTTTTTT.

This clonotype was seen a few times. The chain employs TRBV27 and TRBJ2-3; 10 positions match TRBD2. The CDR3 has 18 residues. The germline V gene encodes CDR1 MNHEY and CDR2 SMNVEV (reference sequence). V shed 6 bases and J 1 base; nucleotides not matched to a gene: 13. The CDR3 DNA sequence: TGTGCCAGCAGGGCTGGGGCAGCGGGAGGGCCAGGCACAGATACGCAGTATTTT. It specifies CASRAGAAGGPGTDTQYF.

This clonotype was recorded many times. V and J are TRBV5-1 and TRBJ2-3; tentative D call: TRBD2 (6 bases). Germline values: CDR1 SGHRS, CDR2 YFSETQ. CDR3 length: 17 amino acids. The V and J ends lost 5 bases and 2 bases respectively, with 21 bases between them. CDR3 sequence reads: CASRKAGGTPITDTQYF. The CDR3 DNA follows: TGCGCCAGCAGAAAGGCGGGCGGGACTCCTATCACAGATACGCAGTATTTT.

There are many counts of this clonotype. Written as DNA, the CDR3 is TGTGCCAGCAGTTCTCGACTAGCGGGGCCCCAAGAGACCCAGTACTTC. This sequence encodes CASSSRLAGPQETQYF. The gene calls are TRBV27 and TRBJ2-5; 11 bases map to TRBD2. J lost 1 base, V lost 4 bases, and 5 bases had no gene match. This CDR3 is built from 16 residues. Germline-derived CDR1 and CDR2 are MNHEY and SMNVEV (reference sequence).

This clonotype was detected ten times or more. The CDR3 here is CASSLVAEIGTDTQYF. The CDR3, as DNA: TGTGCCAGCAGCTTAGTAGCGGAAATAGGCACAGATACGCAGTATTTT. The chain carries TRBV7-3 and TRBJ2-3; TRBD2 is a possible D gene (6 bases). Per the germline V gene, CDR1 is SGHTA and CDR2 is FQGTGA. The CDR3 has 16 residues. V lost 2 bases to trimming and J lost 1 base, with 13 bases between them.

The CDR3 here is CASVNQGAGTDTQYF. In DNA form, the CDR3 reads TGTGCCAGCGTTAATCAGGGGGCTGGCACAGATACGCAGTATTTT. This chain joins TRBV6-6 and TRBJ2-3; 8 positions agree with TRBD1. Germline V gives CDR1 MNHNY, CDR2 SVGAGI (reference sequence). The CDR3 runs 15 residues. Trimming took 8 bases from V and 1 from J; bases not matched to a gene: 8.

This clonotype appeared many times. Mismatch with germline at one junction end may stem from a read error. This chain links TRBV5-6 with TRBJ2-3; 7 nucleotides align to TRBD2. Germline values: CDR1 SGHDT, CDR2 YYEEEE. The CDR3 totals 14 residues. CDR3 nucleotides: TGTGCCAGCAGCTTGGCGACTAGCAGAGATACGCAGTATTTT. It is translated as CASSLATSRDTQYF.

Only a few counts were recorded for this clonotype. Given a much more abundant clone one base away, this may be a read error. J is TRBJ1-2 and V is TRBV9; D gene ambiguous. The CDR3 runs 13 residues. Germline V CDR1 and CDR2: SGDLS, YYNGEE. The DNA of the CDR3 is TGTGCCAGCAGCGTCCGGGGTAACGATGGCTACACCTTC. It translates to CASSVRGNDGYTF.

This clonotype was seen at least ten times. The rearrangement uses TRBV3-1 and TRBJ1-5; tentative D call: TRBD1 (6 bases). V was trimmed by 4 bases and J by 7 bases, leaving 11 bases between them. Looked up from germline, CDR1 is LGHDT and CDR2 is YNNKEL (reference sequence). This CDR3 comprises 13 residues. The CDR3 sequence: CASSRRGEQPQHF. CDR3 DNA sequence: TGTGCCAGCAGCCGGAGGGGGGAGCAGCCCCAGCATTTT.

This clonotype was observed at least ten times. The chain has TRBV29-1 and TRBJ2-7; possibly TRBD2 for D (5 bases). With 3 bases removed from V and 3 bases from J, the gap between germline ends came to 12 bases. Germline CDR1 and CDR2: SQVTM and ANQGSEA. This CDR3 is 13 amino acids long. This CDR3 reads CSVDVRGNYEQYF. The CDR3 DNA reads TGCAGCGTTGATGTTCGGGGAAACTACGAGCAGTACTTC.

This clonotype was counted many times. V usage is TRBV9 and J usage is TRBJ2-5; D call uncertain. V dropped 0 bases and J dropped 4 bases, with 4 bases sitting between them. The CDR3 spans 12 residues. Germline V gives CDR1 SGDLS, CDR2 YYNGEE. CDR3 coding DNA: TGTGCCAGCAGCGTAGGTCTAGAGACCCAGTACTTC. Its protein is CASSVGLETQYF. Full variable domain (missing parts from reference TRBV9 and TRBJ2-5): DSGVTQTPKHLITATGQRVTLRCSPRSGDLSVYWYQQSLDQGLQFLIQYYNGEERAKGNILERFSAQQFPDLHSELNLSSLELGDSALYFCASSVGLETQYFGPGTRLLVL.

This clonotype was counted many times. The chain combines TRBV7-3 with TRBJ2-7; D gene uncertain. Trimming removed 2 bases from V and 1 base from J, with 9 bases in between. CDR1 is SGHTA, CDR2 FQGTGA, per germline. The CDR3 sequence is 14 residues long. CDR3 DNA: TGTGCCAGCAGCTTAGGCCATTCATCCTACGAGCAGTACTTC. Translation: CASSLGHSSYEQYF.

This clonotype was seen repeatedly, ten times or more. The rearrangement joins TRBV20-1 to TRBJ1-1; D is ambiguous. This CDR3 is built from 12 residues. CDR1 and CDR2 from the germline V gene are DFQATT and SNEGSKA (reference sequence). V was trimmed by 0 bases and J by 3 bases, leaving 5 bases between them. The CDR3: CSAREVDTEAFF. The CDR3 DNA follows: TGCAGTGCTAGAGAGGTAGACACTGAAGCTTTCTTT.

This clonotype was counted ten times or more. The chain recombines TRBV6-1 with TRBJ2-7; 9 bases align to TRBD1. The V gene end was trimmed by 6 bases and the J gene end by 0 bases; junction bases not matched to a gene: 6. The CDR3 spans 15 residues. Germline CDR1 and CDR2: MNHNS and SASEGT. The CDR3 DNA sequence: TGTGCCAGCAGGACAGGGGGGTCAAGCTCCTACGAGCAGTACTTC. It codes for CASRTGGSSSYEQYF.

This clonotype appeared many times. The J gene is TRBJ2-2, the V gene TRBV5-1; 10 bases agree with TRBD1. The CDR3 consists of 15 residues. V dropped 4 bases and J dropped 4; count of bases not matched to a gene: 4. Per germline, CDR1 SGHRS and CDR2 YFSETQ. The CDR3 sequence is CASSGTGEGTGELFF. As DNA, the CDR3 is TGCGCCAGCAGCGGGACAGGGGAAGGCACCGGGGAGCTGTTTTTT.

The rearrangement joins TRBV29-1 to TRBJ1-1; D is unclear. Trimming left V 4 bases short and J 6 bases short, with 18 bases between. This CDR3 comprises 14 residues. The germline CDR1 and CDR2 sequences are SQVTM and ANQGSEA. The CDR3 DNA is TGCAGCGTTGTTTCATGGGGAAGTGGCGCTGAAGCTTTCTTT. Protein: CSVVSWGSGAEAFF.

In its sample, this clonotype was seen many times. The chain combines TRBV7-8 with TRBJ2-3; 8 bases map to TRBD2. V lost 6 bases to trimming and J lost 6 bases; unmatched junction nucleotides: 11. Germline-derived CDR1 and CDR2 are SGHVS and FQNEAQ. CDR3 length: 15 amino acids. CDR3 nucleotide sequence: TGTGCCAGCAGTGCCCAGGGACTAGTAGGCGATACGCAGTATTTT. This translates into CASSAQGLVGDTQYF.

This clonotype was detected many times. This CDR3 reads CASAGTPLQPQHF. The CDR3 DNA reads TGTGCCAGCGCCGGGACGCCCTTACAGCCCCAGCATTTT. V is TRBV12-3 or TRBV12-4 and J is TRBJ1-5; D is perhaps TRBD1 (5 bases). V lost 8 bases and J lost 7, with 15 bases in between. The CDR3 is 13 residues long.

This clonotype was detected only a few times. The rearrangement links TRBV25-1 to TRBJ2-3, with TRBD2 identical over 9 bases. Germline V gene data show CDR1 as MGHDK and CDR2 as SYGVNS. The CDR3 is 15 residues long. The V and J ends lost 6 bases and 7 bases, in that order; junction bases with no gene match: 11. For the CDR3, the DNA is TGTGCCAGCAGCGAGCGGGGGGACCGGAGTAATACGCAGTATTTT. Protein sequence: CASSERGDRSNTQYF.

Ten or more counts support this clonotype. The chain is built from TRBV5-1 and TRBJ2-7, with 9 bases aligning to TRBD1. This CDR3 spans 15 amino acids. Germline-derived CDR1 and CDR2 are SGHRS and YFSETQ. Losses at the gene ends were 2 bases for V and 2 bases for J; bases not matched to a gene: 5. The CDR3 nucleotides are TGCGCCAGCAGCTTAGACAGGGGGACGACCTACGAGCAGTACTTC. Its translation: CASSLDRGTTYEQYF.

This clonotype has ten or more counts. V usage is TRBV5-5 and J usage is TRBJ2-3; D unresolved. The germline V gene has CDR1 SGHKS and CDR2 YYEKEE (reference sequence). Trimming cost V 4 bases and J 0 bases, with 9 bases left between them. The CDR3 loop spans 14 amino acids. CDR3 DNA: TGTGCCAGCAGCGGGCTGGCAAGCACAGATACGCAGTATTTT. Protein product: CASSGLASTDTQYF.